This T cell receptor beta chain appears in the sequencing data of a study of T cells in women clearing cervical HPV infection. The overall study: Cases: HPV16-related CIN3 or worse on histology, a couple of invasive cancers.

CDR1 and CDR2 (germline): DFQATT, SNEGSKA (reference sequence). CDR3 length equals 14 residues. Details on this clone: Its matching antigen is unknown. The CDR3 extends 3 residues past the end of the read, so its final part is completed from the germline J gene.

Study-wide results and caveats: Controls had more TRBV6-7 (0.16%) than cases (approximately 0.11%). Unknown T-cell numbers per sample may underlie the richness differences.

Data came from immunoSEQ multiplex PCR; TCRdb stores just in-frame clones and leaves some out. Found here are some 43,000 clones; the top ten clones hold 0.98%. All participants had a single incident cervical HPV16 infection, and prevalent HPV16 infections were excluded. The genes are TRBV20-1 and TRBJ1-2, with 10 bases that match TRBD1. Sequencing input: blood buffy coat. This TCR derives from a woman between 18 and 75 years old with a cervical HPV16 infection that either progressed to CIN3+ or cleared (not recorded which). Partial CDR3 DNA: TGCAGTGCTACCGGGACAGGGGACCTATGGGGC. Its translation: CSATGTGDLWG. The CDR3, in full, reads CSATGTGDLWGYTF.